This note documents a single T cell receptor (beta chain) sequence. Its antigen remains unidentified. Per-base quality was not reported, and no clone a single base away is much larger than it. These data originate in a study of T cell responses to AZD1222 COVID-19 vaccine (dated by TCRdb to the early 2020s). Context from the whole study: AZD1222 recipients with second doses at about 4 weeks or about 12 weeks were pooled, because spike-specific TCR depth and breadth did not differ between schedules. TCR sequencing covered fewer than 250 trial participants: 207 given two doses of AZD1222 and around 26 given two doses of MenACWY control vaccine. Enrollment into the trials was organized by age into subgroups of 18-55, 56-69 and 70-plus years, and those subgroups contained 148, 28 and 57 TCR-sequenced participants, respectively. The research as a whole found: Most participants were white British and females outnumbered males, and the authors suggested that clonal diversity may have been underestimated. Because no day 14 peak-response samples were available, repertoires were characterized only after the peak T cell response. In the small 56-69-year group, the increase in depth fell short of significance, most likely because of low power. Reportedly, almost half of the unique spike-specific TCRs recognized epitopes lying outside the regions that are mutated in the B.1.351 and B.1.1.7 variants. Vaccine-associated CD4 TCRs spanned the whole spike protein, with dominant responses in regions 160-218 and 743-854. Conclusions about previously exposed vaccinees are limited, since just five to seven AZD1222 recipients were seropositive for SARS-CoV-2 at baseline. A significant rise in spike-specific TCR breadth and depth was observed after two AZD1222 doses relative to day 0 and relative to MenACWY recipients.

The germline V gene (reference sequence) yields PRHDT for CDR1 and FYEKMQ for CDR2. The CDR3 holds 18 amino acids from the cysteine to the phenylalanine. Only the CDR3 portion is preserved as DNA: 54 bases, with reading frame beginning at the first base. V is cut back by 5 bases and J by 5 bases, with 15 bases in the junction unmatched. The CDR3 regions of human TCRbeta chains were analyzed by immunosequencing. Processing in the source paper ran as follows. Repertoire TCRs were checked for matches against a reference library of SARS-CoV-2-specific TCRs that had been generated using the MIRA antigen-specificity platform. Breadth was defined as the fraction of unique TCRs that were SARS-CoV-2-associated, and depth was defined as the fraction of total T cells that were SARS-CoV-2-associated. Using the MIRA data, each spike-specific TCR was mapped to the spike region that the TCR reacts to and placed in a CD4 or CD8 class. Log10-transformed breadth and depth values were compared by one-way ANOVA with Sidak's multiple comparisons tests. Here the immuneACCESS table is served through TCRdb, limited to in-frame sequences with V and J called. Missing clones are a known gap in these copies; in checked studies unresolved V genes cover under half, and the rest lacks a known reason. V and J calls and clone size are as listed in that table; D and trimming were resolved from the DNA. The sample has about 94,000 clones on record, 90% of them singletons. Jointly, the top ten make up 8.4% of the sample.

The sample's time point label is to be understood as: baseline before first vaccination. Samples from vaccinated people were obtained from the UK trials COV001 and COV002, which included a single-blind randomized controlled phase 2/3 trial of AZD1222 (ChAdOx1 nCoV-19) in healthy adults. Trial participant PBMC samples were collected at day 0 and day 28 after the second dose for TCRbeta chain sequencing. The clonotype comes from an adult in good health. The material sequenced was peripheral blood, taken on day 0 of AZD1222 vaccination. The sequence is built from TRBV13 and TRBJ2-5; 12 of the junction bases match TRBD2. Here is the DNA: TGTGCCAGCAGCATCCTACTAGCGGGGGGCCGTCCGCAGGAGACCCAGTACTTC. Its translation reads: CASSILLAGGRPQETQYF. Joined to the reference TRBV13 and TRBJ2-5 proteins, this CDR3 gives the full variable domain: AAGVIQSPRHLIKEKRETATLKCYPIPRHDTVYWYQQGPGQDPQFLISFYEKMQSDKGSIPDRFSAQQFSDYHSELNMSSLELGDSALYFCASSILLAGGRPQETQYFGPGTRLLVL.